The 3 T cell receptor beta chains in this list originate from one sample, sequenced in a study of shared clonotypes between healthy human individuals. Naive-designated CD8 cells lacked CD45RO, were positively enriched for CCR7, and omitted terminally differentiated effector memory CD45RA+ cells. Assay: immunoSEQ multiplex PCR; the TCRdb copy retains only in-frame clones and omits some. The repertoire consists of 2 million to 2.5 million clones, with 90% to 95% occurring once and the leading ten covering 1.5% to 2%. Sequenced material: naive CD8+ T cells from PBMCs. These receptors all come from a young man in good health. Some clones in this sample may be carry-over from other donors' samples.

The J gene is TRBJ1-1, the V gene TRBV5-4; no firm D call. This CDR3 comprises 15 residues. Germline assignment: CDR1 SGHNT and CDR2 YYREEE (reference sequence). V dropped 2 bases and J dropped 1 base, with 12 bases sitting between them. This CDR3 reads CASSFHPGPNTEAFF. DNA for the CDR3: TGTGCCAGCAGCTTCCACCCCGGGCCGAACACTGAAGCTTTCTTT.

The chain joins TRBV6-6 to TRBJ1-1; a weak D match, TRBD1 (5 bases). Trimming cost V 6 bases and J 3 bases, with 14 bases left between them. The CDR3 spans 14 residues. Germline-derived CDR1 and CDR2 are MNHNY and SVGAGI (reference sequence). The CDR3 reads CASRPGGGDTEAFF. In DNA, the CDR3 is TGTGCCAGCAGGCCAGGCGGGGGGGACACTGAAGCTTTCTTT.

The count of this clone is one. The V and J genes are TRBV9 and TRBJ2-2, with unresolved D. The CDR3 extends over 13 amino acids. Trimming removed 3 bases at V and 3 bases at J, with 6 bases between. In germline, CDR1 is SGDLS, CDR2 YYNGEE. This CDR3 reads CASSALYTGELFF. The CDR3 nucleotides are TGTGCCAGCAGCGCCCTATACACCGGGGAGCTGTTTTTT.